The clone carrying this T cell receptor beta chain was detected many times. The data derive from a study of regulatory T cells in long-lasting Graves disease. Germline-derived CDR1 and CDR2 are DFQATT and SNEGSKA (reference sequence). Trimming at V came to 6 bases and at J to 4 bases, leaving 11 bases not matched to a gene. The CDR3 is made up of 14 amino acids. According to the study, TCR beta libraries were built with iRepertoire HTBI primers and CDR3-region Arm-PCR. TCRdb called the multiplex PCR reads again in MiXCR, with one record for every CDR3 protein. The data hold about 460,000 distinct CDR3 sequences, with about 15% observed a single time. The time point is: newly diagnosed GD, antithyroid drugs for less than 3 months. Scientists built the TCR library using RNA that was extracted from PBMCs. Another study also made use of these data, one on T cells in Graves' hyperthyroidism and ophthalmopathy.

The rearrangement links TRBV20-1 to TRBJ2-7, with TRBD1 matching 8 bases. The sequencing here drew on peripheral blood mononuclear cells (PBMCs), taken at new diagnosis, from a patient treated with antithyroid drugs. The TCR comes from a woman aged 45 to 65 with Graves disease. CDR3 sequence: CSATKTGVGYEQYF. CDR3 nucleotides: TGCAGTGCCACTAAGACAGGGGTTGGGTACGAGCAGTACTTC.